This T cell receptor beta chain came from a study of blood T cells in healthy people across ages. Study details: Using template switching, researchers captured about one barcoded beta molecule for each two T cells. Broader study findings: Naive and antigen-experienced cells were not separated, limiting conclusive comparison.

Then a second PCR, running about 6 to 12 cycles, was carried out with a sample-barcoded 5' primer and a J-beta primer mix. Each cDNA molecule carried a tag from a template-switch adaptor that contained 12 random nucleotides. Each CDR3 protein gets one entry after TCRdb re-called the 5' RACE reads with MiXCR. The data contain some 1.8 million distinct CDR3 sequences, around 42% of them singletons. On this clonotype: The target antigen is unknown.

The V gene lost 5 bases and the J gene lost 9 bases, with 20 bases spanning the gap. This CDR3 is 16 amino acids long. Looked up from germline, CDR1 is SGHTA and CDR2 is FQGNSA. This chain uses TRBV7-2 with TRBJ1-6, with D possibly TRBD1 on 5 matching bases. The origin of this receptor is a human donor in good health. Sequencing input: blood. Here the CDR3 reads CASSPGRILRGSPLHF. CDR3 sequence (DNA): TGTGCCAGCAGCCCAGGCCGGATACTAAGGGGTTCACCCCTCCACTTT.